This T cell receptor (beta chain) was obtained from a study of OX40 agonist ivuxolimab in advanced cancers. TCRdb keeps only in-frame clones here, not all; method: immunoSEQ multiplex PCR. The sample holds tens of thousands of clones, around 90% seen once. This clone was recorded only once. Per the germline V gene, CDR1 is GTSNPN and CDR2 is SVGIG (reference sequence). The CDR3 contains 13 residues. V was clipped by 4 bases and J by 0 bases, with 6 bases between them. Sequences were derived from CD4+ or CD8+ T cells sorted from blood, sampled in a trial of the OX40 agonist ivuxolimab. The V call is TRBV30, the J call TRBJ1-4; D call uncertain. The receptor comes from an adult with an advanced solid tumor such as melanoma, head and neck, liver or kidney cancer. The CDR3 bases are TGTGCCTGGAAGTCTTCAACTAATGAAAAACTGTTTTTT. Translated, it gives CAWKSSTNEKLFF.